This T cell receptor (beta chain) was recovered during a study of CD8 T cells in ankylosing spondylitis. The study's findings and limits: Disease-linked clones had a CD8+ phenotype and relatively low frequency in peripheral blood. Ankylosing spondylitis blood seemed to carry a telltale TCR beta motif made of fewer than ten highly homologous variants.

This clonotype was observed at least ten times. Its specificity is not known. Quantitative 5'-RACE was performed with molecular barcodes, and it yielded the TCR beta libraries. TCRdb redid the calling of the 5' RACE reads with MiXCR, one entry per CDR3 protein. The table lists around 490,000 distinct CDR3 sequences, less than 6% of them singletons. Germline trimming cut 5 bases from V and 8 bases from J; bases unmatched to any gene: 10. Germline assignment: CDR1 SGHTA and CDR2 FQGNSA. The CDR3 sequence is 15 residues long. The sequencing input was blood, either unsorted or a sorted T cell fraction (not recorded which). The V call is TRBV7-2, the J call TRBJ1-4, with 8 bases fitting TRBD1. The origin of this receptor is a male donor with ankylosing spondylitis. This CDR3 is CASSPRTGLREKLFF. Written as DNA, the CDR3 is TGTGCCAGCAGCCCCCGGACAGGGTTGCGCGAAAAACTGTTTTTT.